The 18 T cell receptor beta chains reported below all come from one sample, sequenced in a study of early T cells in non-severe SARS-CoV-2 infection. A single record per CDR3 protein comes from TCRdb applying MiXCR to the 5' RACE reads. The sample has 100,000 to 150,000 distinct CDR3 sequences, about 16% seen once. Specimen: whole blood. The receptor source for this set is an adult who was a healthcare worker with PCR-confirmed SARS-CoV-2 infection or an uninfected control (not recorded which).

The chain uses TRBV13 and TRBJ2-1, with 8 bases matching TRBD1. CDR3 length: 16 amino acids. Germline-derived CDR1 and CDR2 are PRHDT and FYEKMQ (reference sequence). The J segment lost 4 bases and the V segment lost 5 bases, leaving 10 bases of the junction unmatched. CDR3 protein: CASSPRDRRMYNEQFF. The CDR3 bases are TGTGCCAGCAGCCCCCGGGACAGGCGAATGTACAATGAGCAGTTCTTC.

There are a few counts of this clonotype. The CDR3 nucleotides read TGTGCCAGTAGTATAGATCGAGGGGCGTCCTATGGCTACACCTTC. Translating it yields CASSIDRGASYGYTF. The gene calls are TRBV19 and TRBJ1-2; D is perhaps TRBD1 (5 bases). Trimming shortened V by 0 bases and J by 4 bases, and 12 bases separated the two germline ends. Germline V CDR1 and CDR2: LNHDA, SQIVND (reference sequence). This CDR3 has 15 amino acids.

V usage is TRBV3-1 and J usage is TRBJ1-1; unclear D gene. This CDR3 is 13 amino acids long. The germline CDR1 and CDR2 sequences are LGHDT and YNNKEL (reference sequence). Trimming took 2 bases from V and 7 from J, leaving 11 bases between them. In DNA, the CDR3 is TGTGCCAGCAGCCAATTAACAGCTAGTGAAGCTTTCTTT. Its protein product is CASSQLTASEAFF.

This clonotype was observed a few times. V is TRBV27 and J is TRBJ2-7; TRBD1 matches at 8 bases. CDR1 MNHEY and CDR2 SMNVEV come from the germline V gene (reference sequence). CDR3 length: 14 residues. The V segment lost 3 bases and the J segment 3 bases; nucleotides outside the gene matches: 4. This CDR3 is CASSFSDRVYEQYF. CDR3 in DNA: TGTGCCAGCAGTTTCTCGGACAGGGTCTACGAGCAGTACTTC.

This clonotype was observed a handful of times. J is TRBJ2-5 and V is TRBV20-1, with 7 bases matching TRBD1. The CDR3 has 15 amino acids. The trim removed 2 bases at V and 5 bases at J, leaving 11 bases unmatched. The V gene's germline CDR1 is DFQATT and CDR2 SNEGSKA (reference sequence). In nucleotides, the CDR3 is TGCAGTGCTAGAACACCGGGACAGATAGCGGAGACCCAGTACTTC. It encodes CSARTPGQIAETQYF.

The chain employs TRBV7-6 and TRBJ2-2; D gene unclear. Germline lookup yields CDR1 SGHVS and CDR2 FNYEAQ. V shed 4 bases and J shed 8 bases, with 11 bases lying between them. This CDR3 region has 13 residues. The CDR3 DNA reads TGTGCCAGCAGCTGGGTCTCGTGGGGGGAGCTGTTTTTT. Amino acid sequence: CASSWVSWGELFF.

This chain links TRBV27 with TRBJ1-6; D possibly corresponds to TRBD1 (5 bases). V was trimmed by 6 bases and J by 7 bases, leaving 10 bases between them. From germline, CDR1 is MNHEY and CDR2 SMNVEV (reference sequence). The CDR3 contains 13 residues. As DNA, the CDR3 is TGTGCCAGCAGGGACGGGACCAATTCACCCCTCCACTTT. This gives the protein CASRDGTNSPLHF.

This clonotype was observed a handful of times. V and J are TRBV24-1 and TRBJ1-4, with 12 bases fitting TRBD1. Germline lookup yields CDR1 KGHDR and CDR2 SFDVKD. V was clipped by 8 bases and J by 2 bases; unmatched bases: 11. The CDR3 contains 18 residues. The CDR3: CATTNRDRGRSTNEKLFF. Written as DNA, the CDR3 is TGTGCCACCACCAACCGGGACAGGGGGCGAAGTACTAATGAAAAACTGTTTTTT.

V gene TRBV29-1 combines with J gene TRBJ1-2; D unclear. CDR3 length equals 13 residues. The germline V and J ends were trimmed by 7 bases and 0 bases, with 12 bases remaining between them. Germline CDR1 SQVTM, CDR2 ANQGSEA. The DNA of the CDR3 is TGCAGCGCCTCAGGAGAAGCTAACTATGGCTACACCTTC. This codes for CSASGEANYGYTF.

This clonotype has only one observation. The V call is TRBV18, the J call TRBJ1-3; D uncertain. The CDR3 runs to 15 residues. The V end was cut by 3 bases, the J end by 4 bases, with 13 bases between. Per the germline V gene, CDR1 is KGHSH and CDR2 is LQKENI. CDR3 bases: TGTGCCAGCTCACCTTTCGATTCCCTGGGAAACACCATATATTTT. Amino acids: CASSPFDSLGNTIYF.

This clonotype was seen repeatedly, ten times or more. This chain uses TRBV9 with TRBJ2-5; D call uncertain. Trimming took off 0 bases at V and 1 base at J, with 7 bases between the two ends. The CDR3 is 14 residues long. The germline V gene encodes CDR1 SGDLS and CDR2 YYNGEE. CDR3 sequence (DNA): TGTGCCAGCAGCGTAGCCCCCGGCCAAGAGACCCAGTACTTC. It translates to CASSVAPGQETQYF.

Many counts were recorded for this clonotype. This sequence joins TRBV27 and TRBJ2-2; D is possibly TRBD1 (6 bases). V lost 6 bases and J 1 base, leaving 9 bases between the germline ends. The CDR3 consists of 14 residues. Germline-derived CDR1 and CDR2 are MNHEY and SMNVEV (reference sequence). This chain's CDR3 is CASSRTVNTGELFF. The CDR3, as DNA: TGTGCCAGCAGCAGGACAGTGAACACCGGGGAGCTGTTTTTT.

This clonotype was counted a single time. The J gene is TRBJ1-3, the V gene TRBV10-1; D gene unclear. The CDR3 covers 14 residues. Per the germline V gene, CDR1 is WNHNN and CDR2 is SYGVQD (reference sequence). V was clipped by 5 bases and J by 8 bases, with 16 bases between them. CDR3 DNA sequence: TGCGCCAGCAGTCCTTGGAAGGCTGGGTACACCATATATTTT. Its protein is CASSPWKAGYTIYF.

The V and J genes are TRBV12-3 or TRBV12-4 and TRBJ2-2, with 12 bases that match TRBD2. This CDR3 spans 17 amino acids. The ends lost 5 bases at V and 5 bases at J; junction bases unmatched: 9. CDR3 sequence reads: CASSRSSGGAVTGELFF. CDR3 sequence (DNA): TGTGCCAGCAGTAGATCTAGCGGGGGGGCCGTGACCGGGGAGCTGTTTTTT.

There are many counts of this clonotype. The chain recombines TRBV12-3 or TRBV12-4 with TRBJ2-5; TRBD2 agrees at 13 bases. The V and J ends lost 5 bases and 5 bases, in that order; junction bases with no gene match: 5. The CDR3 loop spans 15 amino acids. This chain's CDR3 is CASSLLAGGPETQYF. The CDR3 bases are TGTGCCAGCAGTCTACTAGCGGGGGGGCCTGAGACCCAGTACTTC.

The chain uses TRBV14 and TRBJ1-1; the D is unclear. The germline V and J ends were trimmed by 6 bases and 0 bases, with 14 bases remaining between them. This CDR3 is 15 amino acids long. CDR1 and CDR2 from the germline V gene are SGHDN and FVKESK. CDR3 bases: TGTGCCAGCAGGGAACTCGCAGGCCTGAACACTGAAGCTTTCTTT. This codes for CASRELAGLNTEAFF.

The CDR3 is CASSVTGTTYNEQFF. CDR3 DNA sequence: TGTGCCAGCAGCGTTACCGGGACAACCTACAATGAGCAGTTCTTC. The V call is TRBV9, the J call TRBJ2-1; a weak D match, TRBD1 (6 bases). CDR3 size: 15 residues. Trimming took 2 bases from V and 2 from J, leaving 11 bases between them. Germline CDR1 SGDLS, CDR2 YYNGEE.

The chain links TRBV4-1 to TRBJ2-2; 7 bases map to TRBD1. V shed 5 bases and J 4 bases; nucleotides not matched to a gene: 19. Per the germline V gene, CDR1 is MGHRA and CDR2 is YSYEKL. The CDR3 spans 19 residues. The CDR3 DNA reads TGCGCCAGCAGCTCGTCCCGGGACAGTACTAGGGATCTCACCGGGGAGCTGTTTTTT. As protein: CASSSSRDSTRDLTGELFF.